This section outlines one T cell receptor beta chain sequence together with its context. Its target is not known. The germline V gene encodes CDR1 MDHEN and CDR2 SYDVKM. V lost 6 bases and J lost 6, with 18 bases in between. CDR3 length equals 16 residues. TCRdb's table, derived via immunoSEQ multiplex PCR, lists solely in-frame clones and lacks some. Among over 2 million clones listed, 95% were seen once. CD4+ cells yielded CD45RA+ naive and CD45RA-negative memory subsets. The data originate from a study of shared clonotypes between healthy human individuals. About the study: Per-donor plates numbered three CD4 naive, three CD4 memory, two CD8 naive and one CD8 memory. Study results and limitations: The represented genetic and exposure-history diversity was limited by the small number of donors.

This receptor was taken from a man younger than 35 in good health. The sequencing sample was made of naive CD4+ T cells sorted from blood. Described subset: CD45RA+ positively selected. The rearrangement uses TRBV28 and TRBJ1-6; the D is unclear. CDR3 nucleotide sequence: TGTGCCAGCAGGGGCCTTGATGGACCGGGTAATTCACCCCTCCACTTT. Encoded protein: CASRGLDGPGNSPLHF.